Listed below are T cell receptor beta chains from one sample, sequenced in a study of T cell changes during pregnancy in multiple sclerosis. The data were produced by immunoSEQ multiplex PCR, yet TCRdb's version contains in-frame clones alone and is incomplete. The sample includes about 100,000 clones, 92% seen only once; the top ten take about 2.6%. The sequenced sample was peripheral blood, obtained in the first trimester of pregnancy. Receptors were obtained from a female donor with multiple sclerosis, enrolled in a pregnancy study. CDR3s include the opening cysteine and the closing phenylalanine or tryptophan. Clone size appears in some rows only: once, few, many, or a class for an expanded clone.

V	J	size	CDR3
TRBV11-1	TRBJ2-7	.	CASSPLGTGAYEQYF
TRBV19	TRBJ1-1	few	CASSSDMTEAFF
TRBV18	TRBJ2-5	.	CASSPPTGGALGETQYF
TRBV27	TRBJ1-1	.	CASRQGVRAEAFF
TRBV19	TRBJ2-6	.	CASTPGQGGLSGANVLTF
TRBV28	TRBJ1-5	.	CASRRTGVSNQPQHF
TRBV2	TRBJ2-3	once	CASKKDSTDTQYF
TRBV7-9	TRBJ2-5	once	CASSFVPGQGQYF
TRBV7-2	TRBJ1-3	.	CASSVTGGRNTIYF
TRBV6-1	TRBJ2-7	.	CASSETAGTGAYEQYF
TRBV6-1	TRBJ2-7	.	CASSDLASGPYEQYF
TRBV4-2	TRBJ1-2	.	CASSQDRGQGDGYTF
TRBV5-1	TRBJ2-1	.	CASSHIAGGSYNEQFF
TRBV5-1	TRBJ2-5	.	CASTGQQETQYF
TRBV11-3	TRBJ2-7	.	CASSSPTGGGEQYF
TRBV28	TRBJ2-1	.	CASSLELSSVSRYNEQFF
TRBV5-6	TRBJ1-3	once	CASSDTGVGNTIYF
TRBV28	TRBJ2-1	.	CASTPTGTGGLGLVLDEQFF
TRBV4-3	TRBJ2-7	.	CASSHSPGRVNAYEQYF
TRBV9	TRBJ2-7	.	CASTQTGVYEQYF